Shown below are 24 T cell receptor beta chains from a single sample sequenced in a study of T-cell reconstitution after alpha-beta-depleted transplantation in children. Unique molecular identifiers were incorporated when the TCRbeta library was constructed. TCRdb re-called the PCR reads through MiXCR, storing one row per CDR3 protein. The sample consists of 400,000 to 500,000 distinct CDR3 sequences, approximately 10% of them appearing once. The sequences come from PBMCs from the stem cell graft donor, collected from the stem cell graft. The receptor set was obtained from a human donor who donated a stem cell graft to a child with acute myeloid leukemia.

This clonotype was detected ten times or more. V is TRBV29-1 and J is TRBJ2-7; tentatively, D is TRBD1 or TRBD2 (6 bases each). CDR1 and CDR2 (germline): SQVTM, ANQGSEA. This CDR3 is 13 amino acids long. Trimming removed 4 bases at V and 3 bases at J, with 13 bases between. In DNA form, the CDR3 reads TGCAGCGTTGTCGAGGGGGGCAACTACGAGCAGTACTTC. It yields the protein CSVVEGGNYEQYF.

This clonotype has at least ten counts. This chain links TRBV6-1 with TRBJ2-1; 9 nucleotides agree with TRBD2. Germline V gives CDR1 MNHNS, CDR2 SASEGT. This CDR3 spans 15 amino acids. The junction had 8 bases not matched to a gene; V was cut back by 3 bases and J by 8 bases. DNA of the CDR3: TGTGCCAGCAGTGAGTCTAGCGGGGAGTCCCATGAGCAGTTCTTC. This encodes CASSESSGESHEQFF.

This clonotype appeared a few times. This chain's CDR3 is CASSPGLAEYQETQYF. Written as DNA, the CDR3 is TGTGCCAGCAGTCCCGGACTAGCGGAGTACCAAGAGACCCAGTACTTC. V usage is TRBV6-1 and J usage is TRBJ2-5; TRBD2 matches 10 bases. V trimming: 5 bases; J trimming: 0 bases; junction bases outside the gene matches: 6. The CDR3 totals 16 residues. Germline loops: CDR1 MNHNS, CDR2 SASEGT.

Ten or more counts support this clonotype. The chain carries TRBV12-3 or TRBV12-4 and TRBJ1-1; possibly TRBD1 for D (6 bases). Between the trimmed V and J ends, which lost 7 bases and 4 bases, there was a span of 16 bases. This CDR3 has 14 residues. CDR3 bases: TGTGCCAGCACCGCCCAGGGGCTAGGCACTGAAGCTTTCTTT. It translates to CASTAQGLGTEAFF.

This clonotype was found a few times. The rearrangement uses TRBV12-3 or TRBV12-4 and TRBJ2-1; TRBD1 matches at 9 bases. The CDR3 length is 16 residues. Trimming took 7 bases from V and 0 from J; bases not matched to a gene: 7. CDR3 in amino acids: CASKGQGFGSYNEQFF. In nucleotides, the CDR3 is TGTGCCAGCAAGGGACAGGGATTCGGCTCCTACAATGAGCAGTTCTTC.

This clonotype was recorded a few times. The chain joins TRBV7-2 to TRBJ2-7; 7 bases are shared with TRBD2. The CDR3 extends over 15 amino acids. The germline CDR1 and CDR2 sequences are SGHTA and FQGNSA. Germline trimming cut 1 base from V and 6 bases from J; bases unmatched to any gene: 9. CDR3 nucleotides: TGTGCCAGCAGCTTAGAGGTGACTAGCTTCGTCGAGCAGTACGTC. Its translation: CASSLEVTSFVEQYV.

The table lists this clonotype with a few counts. The chain combines TRBV6-5 with TRBJ2-7; 13 nucleotides match TRBD2. CDR3 length: 15 amino acids. Germline loops: CDR1 MNHEY, CDR2 SVGAGI. Unmatched junction bases numbered 1, after V lost 2 bases and J lost 3 bases. The CDR3 loop reads CASSYGTSGIYEQYF. DNA of the CDR3: TGTGCCAGCAGTTACGGGACTAGCGGGATCTACGAGCAGTACTTC.

At least ten counts were recorded for this clonotype. The CDR3: CASRQDSGTYGYTF. The CDR3, as DNA: TGTGCCAGCAGACAGGACAGTGGCACCTATGGCTACACCTTC. The V gene is TRBV6-2 or TRBV6-3, the J gene TRBJ1-2; perhaps TRBD1 as D (6 bases). Trimming pared 6 bases from V and 4 bases from J, leaving 15 bases between. In germline, CDR1 is MNHEY, CDR2 SVGEGT. This CDR3 is built from 14 residues.

This rearrangement joins TRBV7-2 to TRBJ1-2, with 7 bases lining up with TRBD1. V dropped 5 bases and J dropped 8; count of bases not matched to a gene: 11. The CDR3 length is 14 residues. In germline, CDR1 is SGHTA, CDR2 FQGNSA. The CDR3 DNA sequence: TGTGCCAGCAGCCCCCGGGGACAGCCTGTAGGCTACACCTTC. This encodes CASSPRGQPVGYTF.

This clonotype was seen a handful of times. V usage is TRBV2 and J usage is TRBJ1-4; maybe TRBD1 (6 bases). The V end was cut by 6 bases, the J end by 8 bases, with 10 bases between. Germline loops: CDR1 SNHLY, CDR2 FYNNEI. The CDR3 is 12 amino acids. The CDR3 here is CASRQGREKLFF. CDR3 DNA: TGTGCCAGCAGACAGGGACGGGAAAAACTGTTTTTT.

This clonotype was recorded many times. This rearrangement joins TRBV12-3 or TRBV12-4 to TRBJ2-1; D may be TRBD2 (6 bases). The CDR3 covers 13 residues. Trimming shortened V by 7 bases and J by 9 bases, and 16 bases separated the two germline ends. The chain's CDR3 is CASTRRDSSEQFF. The CDR3 bases are TGTGCCAGCACCCGGCGGGACTCTAGTGAGCAGTTCTTC.

The chain couples TRBV5-1 to TRBJ1-1, with D maybe TRBD1 (6 bases). The V gene lost 4 bases and the J gene lost 0 bases, with 13 bases spanning the gap. Looked up from germline, CDR1 is SGHRS and CDR2 is YFSETQ. This CDR3 has 15 amino acids. In DNA form, the CDR3 reads TGCGCCAGCAGCGTCGTTACAGGGATGAACACTGAAGCTTTCTTT. Its protein product is CASSVVTGMNTEAFF. The whole variable domain, filled in from reference TRBV5-1 and TRBJ1-1, reads KAGVTQTPRYLIKTRGQQVTLSCSPISGHRSVSWYQQTPGQGLQFLFEYFSETQRNKGNFPGRFSGRQFSNSRSEMNVSTLELGDSALYLCASSVVTGMNTEAFFGQGTRLTVV.

This clonotype was counted a few times. The chain joins TRBV20-1 to TRBJ2-7; weak D call: TRBD2 (6 bases). Trimming pared 5 bases from V and 5 bases from J, leaving 16 bases between. The CDR3 runs to 13 residues. Germline V gene lookup returns CDR1 DFQATT and CDR2 SNEGSKA (reference sequence). The CDR3 nucleotides read TGCAGTGCTGGGGCGGCGACTAGTAACGAGCAGTACTTC. Its protein is CSAGAATSNEQYF.

V and J are TRBV4-1 and TRBJ1-1, with D maybe TRBD1 (6 bases). Germline values: CDR1 MGHRA, CDR2 YSYEKL. V lost 4 bases to trimming and J lost 4 bases, with 16 bases between them. The CDR3 sequence is 15 residues long. The CDR3 region is CASSRTVPEPTEAFF. The CDR3, as DNA: TGCGCCAGCAGCCGGACAGTCCCCGAGCCCACTGAAGCTTTCTTT.

In its sample, this clonotype was seen a few times. The chain combines TRBV20-1 with TRBJ1-5; 7 nucleotides match TRBD1. Germline CDR1 is DFQATT and CDR2 is SNEGSKA (reference sequence). V lost 6 bases to trimming and J lost 4 bases; unmatched junction nucleotides: 6. The CDR3 consists of 13 residues. The DNA for the CDR3 is TGCAGTGCAGCCGGGACAGATAATCAGCCCCAGCATTTT. As protein: CSAAGTDNQPQHF.

A few counts support this clonotype. The chain uses TRBV6-5 and TRBJ2-3; 13 bases match TRBD2. CDR1 and CDR2 from the germline V gene are MNHEY and SVGAGI. CDR3 length: 17 amino acids. V lost 6 bases to trimming and J lost 4 bases; unmatched junction nucleotides: 10. The DNA for the CDR3 is TGTGCCAGCAGCTTACTAGCGGGGGGGCAGATAGCAGATACGCAGTATTTT. This encodes CASSLLAGGQIADTQYF.

The chain is built from TRBV7-2 and TRBJ2-5, with 9 bases fitting TRBD2. The CDR3 is 14 residues long. The J segment lost 6 bases and the V segment lost 3 bases, leaving 5 bases of the junction unmatched. Germline CDR1 SGHTA, CDR2 FQGNSA. The CDR3 DNA sequence: TGTGCCAGCAGCTTGGGGACTAGCAAGAAGACCCAGTACTTC. This codes for CASSLGTSKKTQYF. Together with reference TRBV7-2 and TRBJ2-5, the CDR3 gives the full variable domain: GAGVSQSPSNKVTEKGKDVELRCDPISGHTALYWYRQSLGQGLEFLIYFQGNSAPDKSGLPSDRFSAERTGGSVSTLTIQRTQQEDSAVYLCASSLGTSKKTQYFGPGTRLLVL.

This CDR3 is CASTGGETSGPGGQFF. CDR3 in DNA: TGTGCCAGCACCGGGGGCGAGACTAGCGGGCCAGGGGGGCAGTTCTTC. The chain employs TRBV3-1 and TRBJ2-1, with 10 nucleotides matching TRBD2. Germline-derived CDR1 and CDR2 are LGHDT and YNNKEL (reference sequence). This CDR3 contains 16 residues. With 7 bases clipped from V and 12 bases from J, the junction kept 18 bases outside the gene matches.

The sample holds many counts of this clonotype. At one of its ends the junction is not consistent with the germline gene, which may arise from a read error. V gene TRBV7-7 combines with J gene TRBJ2-1; 9 nucleotides match TRBD2. Germline CDR1 is SSHAT and CDR2 is FNYEAQ (reference sequence). This CDR3 spans 14 amino acids. The DNA of the CDR3 is TGTGCTAGCAGCTTAGTAGCGGGAGAGGGGGTGCAGTTCTTC. It codes for CASSLVAGEGVQFF.

This clonotype was counted a few times. The rearrangement joins TRBV7-2 to TRBJ2-7; 11 bases agree with TRBD2. The CDR3 has 16 amino acids. CDR1 is SGHTA and CDR2 is FQGNSA in the germline V gene. V shed 1 base, J shed 2 bases, and the junction held 4 bases outside the gene matches. CDR3 coding DNA: TGTGCCAGCAGCTTAGGACTAGCGGGAAATACCTACGAGCAGTACTTC. Amino acids: CASSLGLAGNTYEQYF.

The CDR3 spells CSVERASGTYNEQFF. The CDR3 DNA is TGCAGCGTTGAGCGGGCTAGCGGTACATACAATGAGCAGTTCTTC. The rearrangement links TRBV29-1 to TRBJ2-1; 7 nucleotides line up with TRBD2. Losses at the gene ends were 3 bases for V and 4 bases for J; bases not matched to a gene: 9. The CDR3 spans 15 residues. Germline V lookup: CDR1 SQVTM, CDR2 ANQGSEA.

This clonotype was picked up many times. The chain combines TRBV27 with TRBJ1-5, with 7 bases that match TRBD1. CDR1 and CDR2 from the germline V gene are MNHEY and SMNVEV (reference sequence). CDR3 length: 15 residues. After removal of 2 bases from V and 3 bases from J, the junction contained 4 bases not matched to a gene. The CDR3 spells CASSLRTGANQPQHF. The CDR3 bases are TGTGCCAGCAGTTTACGGACAGGAGCCAATCAGCCCCAGCATTTT.

This clonotype was detected a few times. This chain joins TRBV30 and TRBJ1-3, with D possibly being TRBD1 (5 bases). V shed 1 base and J shed 0 bases, with 10 bases lying between them. CDR1 is GTSNPN and CDR2 is SVGIG in the germline V gene (reference sequence). The CDR3 is 15 residues long. CDR3 sequence: CAWSARRGSGNTIYF. Written as DNA, the CDR3 is TGTGCCTGGAGTGCCCGAAGGGGCTCTGGAAACACCATATATTTT.

The genes are TRBV21-1 and TRBJ2-4; the table gives TRBD2 as D, unverified against the DNA. TRBV21-1 is classified as a pseudogene. The CDR3 spans 14 residues. The CDR3 loop is CASRDSGAKNIQYF. The CDR3 DNA is TGTGCCAGCAGAGATAGCGGAGCAAAAAACATTCAGTACTTC.